A single sample is the source of the 25 T cell receptor beta chains below, sequenced in a study of shared clonotypes between healthy human individuals. Measured with immunoSEQ multiplex PCR; TCRdb has only the in-frame clones, and not every one. The data hold roughly 1.4 million clones, with just under 99% observed a single time. The sequencing input was naive CD4+ T cells sorted from blood. The subset was: CD45RA+ positively selected. These receptors originate from a man aged 30 to 45 in good health.

The chain is built from TRBV11-2 and TRBJ2-5; maybe TRBD1 (6 bases). The CDR3 length is 14 residues. V lost 3 bases to trimming and J lost 10 bases, with 18 bases between them. Looked up from germline, CDR1 is SGHAT and CDR2 is FQNNGV. CDR3 in amino acids: CASSFGGPAMDQYF. The CDR3 DNA reads as TGTGCCAGCAGCTTTGGGGGCCCGGCCATGGACCAGTACTTC.

For this clone: Other DNA sequences in the same sample also yield this CDR3. The rearrangement links TRBV5-1 to TRBJ2-3, with TRBD2 matching over 9 bases. V shed 0 bases, J shed 4 bases, and the junction held 0 bases outside the gene matches. Looked up from germline, CDR1 is SGHRS and CDR2 is YFSETQ. The CDR3 has 14 residues. The CDR3 DNA reads as TGCGCCAGCAGCTTGGGGACTAGCGCAGATACGCAGTATTTT. Residues: CASSLGTSADTQYF. Full variable domain (missing parts from reference TRBV5-1 and TRBJ2-3): KAGVTQTPRYLIKTRGQQVTLSCSPISGHRSVSWYQQTPGQGLQFLFEYFSETQRNKGNFPGRFSGRQFSNSRSEMNVSTLELGDSALYLCASSLGTSADTQYFGPGTRLTVL.

V is TRBV4-3 and J is TRBJ2-7; 8 bases align to TRBD2. Germline lookup yields CDR1 LGHNA and CDR2 YSLEER. This CDR3 spans 17 amino acids. V was pared by 2 bases and J by 0 bases, with 9 bases of the junction left unmatched. CDR3 residues: CASSQNGIAGLSYEQYF. As DNA, the CDR3 is TGCGCCAGCAGCCAAAACGGGATAGCGGGACTCTCCTACGAGCAGTACTTC.

The chain joins TRBV21-1 to TRBJ1-1. TRBV21-1 is tagged as a pseudogene. This CDR3 comprises 15 residues. The CDR3 sequence: CASSKALSLPTEAFF. For the CDR3, the DNA is TGTGCCAGCAGCAAAGCGCTAAGTTTGCCCACTGAAGCTTTCTTT.

A note on this clone: The same CDR3 is also encoded by other DNA sequences in this sample. This chain uses TRBV10-3 with TRBJ1-2; 7 bases align to TRBD1. The V gene end was trimmed by 4 bases and the J gene end by 4 bases; junction bases not matched to a gene: 0. The CDR3 is made up of 12 amino acids. The V gene's germline CDR1 is ENHRY and CDR2 SYGVKD. The CDR3 DNA reads as TGTGCCATCAGTGGGGACAGCTATGGCTACACCTTC. Residues: CAISGDSYGYTF.

The chain is built from TRBV29-1 and TRBJ2-7; 7 bases line up with TRBD1. Trimming took 6 bases from V and 2 from J; bases not matched to a gene: 13. Germline V gene data show CDR1 as SQVTM and CDR2 as ANQGSEA. The CDR3 totals 15 residues. The CDR3 region has the DNA TGCAGCGTCAGGGGTCGACCAGGGGGAGCCTACGAGCAGTACTTC. This translates into CSVRGRPGGAYEQYF.

As DNA, the CDR3 is TGTGCCAGCAGCAAAGCGCCTCCAGGGGAGATAGGCTACACCTTC. It specifies CASSKAPPGEIGYTF. The rearrangement joins TRBV21-1 to TRBJ1-2; the tabulated D call, TRBD1, remains unverified against the DNA. TRBV21-1 is a pseudogene segment. The CDR3 is 15 residues long.

The chain links TRBV28 to TRBJ2-2, with 10 bases matching TRBD1. From germline, CDR1 is MDHEN and CDR2 SYDVKM. Trimming cost V 6 bases and J 5 bases; bases outside gene matches: 6. This CDR3 has 15 amino acids. The CDR3 region is CASRTGTGVTGELFF. The CDR3 region has the DNA TGTGCCAGCAGGACCGGGACAGGGGTGACCGGGGAGCTGTTTTTT.

As concerns this clone: In the same sample, other DNA sequences code for this CDR3. The chain is built from TRBV5-6 and TRBJ1-1, with 7 bases matching TRBD1. CDR1 is SGHDT, CDR2 YYEEEE, per germline. J was trimmed by 1 base and V by 0 bases; bases with no gene match: 3. The CDR3 covers 15 residues. The CDR3 spells CASSLGPGGNTEAFF. The DNA of the CDR3 is TGTGCCAGCAGCTTGGGACCAGGGGGGAACACTGAAGCTTTCTTT.

V and J are TRBV7-8 and TRBJ2-5; D is undetermined. Germline values: CDR1 SGHVS, CDR2 FQNEAQ. Trimming pared 1 base from V and 1 base from J, leaving 7 bases between. The CDR3 sequence is 14 residues long. CDR3 coding DNA: TGTGCCAGCAGCTTAGTAGATTTCCAAGAGACCCAGTACTTC. Translating gives CASSLVDFQETQYF.

J is TRBJ1-2 and V is TRBV9; D is possibly TRBD1 (5 bases). The V end lost 0 bases, the J end lost 2 bases, and 11 bases lay between the germline ends. The CDR3 consists of 15 residues. The germline V gene has CDR1 SGDLS and CDR2 YYNGEE. CDR3 protein: CASSVATTGNYGYTF. DNA of the CDR3: TGTGCCAGCAGCGTAGCTACCACAGGAAACTATGGCTACACCTTC.

This chain links TRBV6-5 with TRBJ2-7; D is unclear. Germline V gives CDR1 MNHEY, CDR2 SVGAGI. The CDR3 consists of 15 residues. V shed 3 bases and J shed 0 bases, with 12 bases lying between them. DNA of the CDR3: TGTGCCAGCAGTTATACGATATTAGACTCCTACGAGCAGTACTTC. Translation: CASSYTILDSYEQYF.

To note about this clone: The sample holds other DNA sequences that translate to the same CDR3. The chain employs TRBV18 and TRBJ1-1; D gene uncertain. The CDR3 sequence is 13 residues long. CDR1 is KGHSH, CDR2 LQKENI, per germline. V was clipped by 1 base and J by 1 base, with 4 bases between them. The CDR3, as DNA: TGTGCCAGCTCACCACGCTCGAACACTGAAGCTTTCTTT. Translation gives CASSPRSNTEAFF.

This clone was found once. The chain couples TRBV2 to TRBJ2-2; 11 bases are a match to TRBD2. This CDR3 is built from 15 residues. Germline CDR1 SNHLY, CDR2 FYNNEI. J was trimmed by 6 bases and V by 10 bases; bases with no gene match: 10. The CDR3 DNA reads TGTGCCACTAGGGGAGGGACTAGCGGTGCCGGGGAGCTGTTTTTT. Translated: CATRGGTSGAGELFF.

The chain uses TRBV4-3 and TRBJ2-5; D is perhaps TRBD2 (6 bases). Deletions cut 2 bases from V and 5 bases from J, with 12 bases between. The CDR3 runs to 14 residues. Germline CDR1 and CDR2: LGHNA and YSLEER. The CDR3 loop reads CASSQTAAGETQYF. DNA for the CDR3: TGCGCCAGCAGCCAAACGGCGGCGGGGGAGACCCAGTACTTC.

The chain has TRBV30 and TRBJ2-5; D unclear. The CDR3 consists of 13 residues. The V gene lost 1 base and the J gene lost 1 base, with 7 bases spanning the gap. The germline V gene encodes CDR1 GTSNPN and CDR2 SVGIG (reference sequence). Here the CDR3 DNA reads TGTGCCTGGAGTGGTGGGGTCCAAGAGACCCAGTACTTC. Translating gives CAWSGGVQETQYF.

The gene calls are TRBV28 and TRBJ1-1, with 12 positions matching TRBD1. The V gene end was trimmed by 8 bases and the J gene end by 0 bases; junction bases not matched to a gene: 13. The CDR3 is made up of 18 amino acids. CDR1 and CDR2 from the germline V gene are MDHEN and SYDVKM. CDR3 amino acids: CASPPRDRGPVVNTEAFF. The CDR3 bases are TGTGCCAGCCCCCCCAGGGACAGGGGGCCGGTTGTGAACACTGAAGCTTTCTTT.

In the case of this clone: Other DNA sequences from this sample encode an identical CDR3 as well. V gene TRBV5-1 combines with J gene TRBJ2-3, with D unresolved. CDR3 length: 12 residues. The germline CDR1 and CDR2 sequences are SGHRS and YFSETQ. V was cut by 0 bases and J by 5 bases, with 4 bases left in between. CDR3 sequence: CASSLDKDTQYF. Here the CDR3 DNA reads TGCGCCAGCAGCTTGGACAAAGATACGCAGTATTTT.

The V and J genes are TRBV7-8 and TRBJ2-1; 11 nucleotides line up with TRBD1. The CDR3 runs 15 residues. The V gene's germline CDR1 is SGHVS and CDR2 FQNEAQ. J was trimmed by 9 bases and V by 2 bases; bases with no gene match: 6. The CDR3, as DNA: TGTGCCAGCAGCTTAAAGGACAGGGGGCTAGGTGAGCAGTTCTTC. Its protein product is CASSLKDRGLGEQFF.

V gene TRBV14 combines with J gene TRBJ2-1; perhaps TRBD2 as D (6 bases). V was clipped by 0 bases and J by 8 bases, with 17 bases between them. This CDR3 comprises 16 residues. The germline CDR1 and CDR2 sequences are SGHDN and FVKESK. CDR3 coding DNA: TGTGCCAGCAGCCAAGAAGGAGCCGGGAGAAGGCATGAGCAGTTCTTC. The encoded protein is CASSQEGAGRRHEQFF.

This chain links TRBV5-1 with TRBJ1-1, with TRBD1 matching over 9 bases. The CDR3 contains 15 residues. CDR1 SGHRS and CDR2 YFSETQ come from the germline V gene. V shed 0 bases, J shed 3 bases, and the junction held 3 bases outside the gene matches. The CDR3 DNA is TGCGCCAGCAGCTTGGGGGGACAGGGAGACACTGAAGCTTTCTTT. It yields the protein CASSLGGQGDTEAFF.

The rearrangement uses TRBV30 and TRBJ1-2; 7 bases map to TRBD1. The CDR3 spans 14 residues. J was trimmed by 1 base and V by 5 bases; bases with no gene match: 7. The germline V gene encodes CDR1 GTSNPN and CDR2 SVGIG (reference sequence). The CDR3 region has the DNA TGTGCCTGGGCTTATTGGGACAGTAACTATGGCTACACCTTC. The encoded protein is CAWAYWDSNYGYTF.

The V call is TRBV6-4, the J call TRBJ2-7; no reliable D call. Germline V gene lookup returns CDR1 MRHNA and CDR2 SNTAGT. The CDR3 has 12 amino acids. The germline V and J ends were trimmed by 2 bases and 4 bases, with 6 bases remaining between them. Here the CDR3 reads CASSDAVYEQYF. The DNA for the CDR3 is TGTGCCAGCAGTGACGCCGTTTACGAGCAGTACTTC.

The rearrangement uses TRBV27 and TRBJ2-7; 8 nucleotides match TRBD1. The CDR3 sequence is 16 residues long. Germline assignment: CDR1 MNHEY and CDR2 SMNVEV (reference sequence). With V trimmed by 2 bases and J by 3 bases, 9 bases remained unmatched. CDR3 sequence (DNA): TGTGCCAGCAGTTTAAAGCCGGGACAGGCCTTCTACGAGCAGTACTTC. Translated, it gives CASSLKPGQAFYEQYF.

The chain has TRBV7-9 and TRBJ2-4; D unresolved. The germline CDR1 and CDR2 sequences are SEHNR and FQNEAQ (reference sequence). V was clipped by 3 bases and J by 2 bases, with 14 bases between them. The CDR3 consists of 16 residues. CDR3 loop: CASSFRRLETKNIQYF. CDR3 nucleotide sequence: TGTGCCAGCAGCTTTCGTCGCCTAGAAACCAAAAACATTCAGTACTTC.